This is a list of T cell receptor beta chains from one sample in a study of monozygotic twins with inflammatory bowel disease. TCRdb reprocessed the 5' RACE reads; each CDR3 protein has one entry and no DNA is given. This table lists 70,000 to 95,000 distinct CDR3 sequences. Sequencing input: blood. The source is a human donor with ulcerative colitis or Crohn's disease, or a healthy co-twin of an affected twin (not recorded which). The CDR3 runs from the conserved cysteine through the conserved F or W. Each record gives: J gene, V gene, CDR3 length, CDR3 protein.

>TRBJ1-1|TRBV20-1|14
CSACRLGRNTEAFF
>TRBJ2-2|TRBV29-1|14
CSVASGGAPGELFF
>TRBJ2-1|TRBV12-3/TRBV12-4|15
CASSLTSGGVGEQFF
>TRBJ1-2|TRBV19|11
CAARGARGYTF
>TRBJ1-5|TRBV12-3/TRBV12-4|15
CATREGLGSNQPQHF
>TRBJ1-4|TRBV18|18
CASSMFDRGQWTNEKLFF
>TRBJ2-1|TRBV29-1|11
CSVAGGGEQFF
>TRBJ2-1|TRBV7-9|16
CASSFSAGGPNNEQFF
>TRBJ2-7|TRBV2|16
CASSEGVGQGVYEQYF
>TRBJ2-7|TRBV20-1|13
CSARVSFPYEQYF
>TRBJ1-1|TRBV19|16
CASSISLVTGLPEAFF
>TRBJ2-3|TRBV12-3/TRBV12-4|11
CASMVGDTQYF
>TRBJ1-1|TRBV12-3/TRBV12-4|16
CASSPTTDYMNTEAFF
>TRBJ2-3|TRBV5-1|15
CASSLEGRGPDTQYF
>TRBJ2-2|TRBV6-1|15
CASKWGGGNTGELFF
>TRBJ1-6|TRBV7-2|15
CASSLGGGDNSPLHF
>TRBJ2-5|TRBV19|15
CASSPYMTAWKTQYF
>TRBJ2-7|TRBV5-1|15
CASSASGGGANEQYF
>TRBJ2-3|TRBV6-1|14
CASSPGLGTDTQYF
>TRBJ2-7|TRBV6-1|15
CASSEERTPSYEQYF
>TRBJ2-1|TRBV5-1|15
CASSLAGPTRNEQFF
>TRBJ1-5|TRBV10-3|14
CAISTGQSNQPQHF
>TRBJ1-4|TRBV19|14
CASSIRGGTEKLFF
>TRBJ2-2|TRBV5-1|15
CASSLEGAWTGELFF
>TRBJ1-2|TRBV27|15
CASSPRQVSNYGYTF
>TRBJ2-5|TRBV11-1|13
CASSRGYAETQYF
>TRBJ2-1|TRBV12-3/TRBV12-4|16
CASSLRLAGGYNEQFF
>TRBJ2-1|TRBV7-3|15
CASSNPGQGANEQFF
>TRBJ2-2|TRBV5-1|14
CASSFQQNTGELFF
>TRBJ1-1|TRBV6-1|16
CASRERKGALDTEAFF
>TRBJ2-1|TRBV19|16
CASRPVAIGSYNEQFF
>TRBJ2-3|TRBV12-3/TRBV12-4|17
CASSLGRRTGLADTQYF
>TRBJ1-5|TRBV12-3/TRBV12-4|15
CASSWTIGSNQPQHF
>TRBJ1-2|TRBV3-1|16
CASSRTGTGLIYGYTF
>TRBJ1-6|TRBV7-9|13
CASSLGSNSPLHF
>TRBJ2-2|TRBV25-1|16
CASSAAGTTNTGELFF
>TRBJ1-1|TRBV6-2/TRBV6-3|13
CASSRQGGTEAFF
>TRBJ2-1|TRBV9|15
CASSVVGGGYNEQFF
>TRBJ2-1|TRBV2|16
CASSRLGGPRRNEQFF
>TRBJ2-2|TRBV5-1|15
CASSLGQGAAGELFF
>TRBJ1-2|TRBV3-1|15
CASSQESSVYYGYTF
>TRBJ1-6|TRBV27|18
CASSFRQGGSSYNSPLHF
>TRBJ2-2|TRBV20-1|15
CSARDPQSNTGELFF
>TRBJ2-1|TRBV3-1|18
CASSQVSTSGGAANEQFF
>TRBJ1-6|TRBV14|14
CASSQTDRNSPLHF
>TRBJ1-1|TRBV12-3/TRBV12-4|12
CASSSQGAPAFF
>TRBJ2-3|TRBV11-2|15
CASSLVRRRTDTQYF
>TRBJ2-3|TRBV29-1|16
CSVGGLAGGLTDTQYF
>TRBJ2-7|TRBV18|15
CASSPPGGTPYEQYF
>TRBJ1-3|TRBV9|14
CASSLSVSGNTIYF
>TRBJ2-2|TRBV5-1|15
CASSSGQLNTGELFF
>TRBJ1-6|TRBV3-1|17
CASSHLGRGSYNSPLHF
>TRBJ2-3|TRBV5-5|18
CASSLISGGSMGTDTQYF
>TRBJ2-7|TRBV6-5|15
CASSYDPARGYEQYF
>TRBJ2-6|TRBV24-1|19
CATSDSSMGSSSGANVLTF
>TRBJ2-5|TRBV7-9|15
CASSPTGTARETQYF